Given below is one TCR beta chain in context. This record comes from a study of blood T cell repertoires in COVID-19. Trimming took off 6 bases at V and 1 base at J, with 12 bases between the two ends. The germline V gene has CDR1 MNHEY and CDR2 SVGAGI. CDR3 length: 14 residues. The assay was immunoSEQ multiplex PCR, and TCRdb's table has in-frame clones only and misses some. The sample lists 150,000 to 200,000 clones; just under 80% were seen once. V is TRBV6-5 and J is TRBJ1-1, with a possible D match to TRBD1 (6 bases). Sequencing was performed on peripheral blood. This TCR was sampled from a woman aged 80 or older with acute or convalescent COVID-19. The CDR3 nucleotides read TGTGCCAGCAGAAGGACAGTCTCGAACACTGAAGCTTTCTTT. Translating it yields CASRRTVSNTEAFF.